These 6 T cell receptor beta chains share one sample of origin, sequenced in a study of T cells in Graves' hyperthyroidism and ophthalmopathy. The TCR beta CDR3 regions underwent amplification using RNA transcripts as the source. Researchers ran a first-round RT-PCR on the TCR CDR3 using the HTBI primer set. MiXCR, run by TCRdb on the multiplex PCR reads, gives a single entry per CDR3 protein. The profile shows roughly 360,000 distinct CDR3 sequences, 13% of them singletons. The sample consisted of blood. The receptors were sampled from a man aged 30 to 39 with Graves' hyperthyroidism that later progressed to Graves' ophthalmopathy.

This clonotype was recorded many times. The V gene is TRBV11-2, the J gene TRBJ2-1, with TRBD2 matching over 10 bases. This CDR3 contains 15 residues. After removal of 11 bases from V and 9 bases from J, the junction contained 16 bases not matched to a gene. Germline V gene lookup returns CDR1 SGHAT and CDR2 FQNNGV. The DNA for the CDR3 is TGTGCCGCGGGAAGAGGGAGCGGGGGGGCCAGTGAGCAGTTCTTC. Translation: CAAGRGSGGASEQFF.

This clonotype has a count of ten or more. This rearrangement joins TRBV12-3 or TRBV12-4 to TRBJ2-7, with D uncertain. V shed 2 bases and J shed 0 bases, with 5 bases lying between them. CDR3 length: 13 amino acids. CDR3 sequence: CASSLTHSYEQYF. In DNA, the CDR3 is TGTGCCAGCAGTTTAACACACTCCTACGAGCAGTACTTC.

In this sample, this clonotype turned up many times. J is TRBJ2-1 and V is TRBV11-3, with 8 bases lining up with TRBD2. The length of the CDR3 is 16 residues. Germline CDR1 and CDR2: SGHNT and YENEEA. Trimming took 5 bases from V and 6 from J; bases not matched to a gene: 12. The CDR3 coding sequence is TGTGCCAGCAGCCCAAGGTTTGGGACTAGGGGCAATGAGCAGTTCTTC. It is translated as CASSPRFGTRGNEQFF.

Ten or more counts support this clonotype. The CDR3 DNA sequence: TGTGCCAGCAGGTTTAGCGGGGGGGACTACGAGCAGTACTTC. Translated: CASRFSGGDYEQYF. The chain joins TRBV12-3 or TRBV12-4 to TRBJ2-7; 11 nucleotides line up with TRBD2. Losses at the gene ends were 6 bases for V and 3 bases for J; bases not matched to a gene: 4. CDR3 size: 14 residues.

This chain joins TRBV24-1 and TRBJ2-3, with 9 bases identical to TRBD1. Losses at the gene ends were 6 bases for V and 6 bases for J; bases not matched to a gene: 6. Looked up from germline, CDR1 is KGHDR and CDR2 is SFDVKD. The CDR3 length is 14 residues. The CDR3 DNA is TGTGCCACCAGTACCGGACAGGGGTTGGATACGCAGTATTTT. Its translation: CATSTGQGLDTQYF.

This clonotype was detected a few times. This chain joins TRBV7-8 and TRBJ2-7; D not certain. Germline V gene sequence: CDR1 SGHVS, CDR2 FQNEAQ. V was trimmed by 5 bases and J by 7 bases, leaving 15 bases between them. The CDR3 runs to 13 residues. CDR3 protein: CASSGTPLGEQYF. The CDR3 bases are TGTGCCAGCAGCGGAACCCCGCTAGGGGAGCAGTACTTC.